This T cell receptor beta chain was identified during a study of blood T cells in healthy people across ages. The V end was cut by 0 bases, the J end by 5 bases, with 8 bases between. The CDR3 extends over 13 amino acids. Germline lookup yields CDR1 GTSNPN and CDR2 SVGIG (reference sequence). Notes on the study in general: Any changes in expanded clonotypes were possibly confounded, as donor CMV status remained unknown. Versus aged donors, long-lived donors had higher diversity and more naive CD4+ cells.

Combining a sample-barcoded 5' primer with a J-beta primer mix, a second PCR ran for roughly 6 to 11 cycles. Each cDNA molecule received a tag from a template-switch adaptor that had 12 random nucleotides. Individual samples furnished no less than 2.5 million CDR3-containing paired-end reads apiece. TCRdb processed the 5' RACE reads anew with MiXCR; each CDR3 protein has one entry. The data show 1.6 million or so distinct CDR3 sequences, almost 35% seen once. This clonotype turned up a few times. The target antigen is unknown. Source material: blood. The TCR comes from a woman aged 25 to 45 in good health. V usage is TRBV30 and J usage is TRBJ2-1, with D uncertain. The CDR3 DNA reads TGTGCCTGGAGTGTAGTGGCTCACAATGAGCAGTTCTTC. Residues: CAWSVVAHNEQFF.